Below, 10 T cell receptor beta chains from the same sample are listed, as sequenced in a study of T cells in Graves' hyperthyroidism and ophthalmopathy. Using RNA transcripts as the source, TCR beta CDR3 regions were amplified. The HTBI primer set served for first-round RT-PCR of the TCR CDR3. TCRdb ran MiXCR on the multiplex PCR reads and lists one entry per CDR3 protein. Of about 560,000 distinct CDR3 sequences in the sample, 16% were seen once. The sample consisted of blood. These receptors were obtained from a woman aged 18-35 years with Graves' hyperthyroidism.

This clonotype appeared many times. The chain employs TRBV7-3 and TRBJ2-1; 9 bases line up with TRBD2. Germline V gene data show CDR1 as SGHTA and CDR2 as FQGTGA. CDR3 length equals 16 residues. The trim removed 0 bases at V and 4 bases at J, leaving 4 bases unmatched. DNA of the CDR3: TGTGCCAGCAGCTTAACCGGCGGGGGGGCTTACAATGAGCAGTTCTTC. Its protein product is CASSLTGGGAYNEQFF. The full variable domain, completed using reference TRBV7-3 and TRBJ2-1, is GAGVSQTPSNKVTEKGKYVELRCDPISGHTALYWYRQSLGQGPEFLIYFQGTGAADDSGLPNDRFFAVRPEGSVSTLKIQRTERGDSAVYLCASSLTGGGAYNEQFFGPGTRLTVL.

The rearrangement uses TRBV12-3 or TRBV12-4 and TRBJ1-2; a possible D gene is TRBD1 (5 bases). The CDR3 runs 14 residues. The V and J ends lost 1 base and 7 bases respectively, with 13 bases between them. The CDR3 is CASSLVRQGVGYTF. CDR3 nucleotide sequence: TGTGCCAGCAGTTTAGTTCGCCAGGGAGTTGGCTACACCTTC.

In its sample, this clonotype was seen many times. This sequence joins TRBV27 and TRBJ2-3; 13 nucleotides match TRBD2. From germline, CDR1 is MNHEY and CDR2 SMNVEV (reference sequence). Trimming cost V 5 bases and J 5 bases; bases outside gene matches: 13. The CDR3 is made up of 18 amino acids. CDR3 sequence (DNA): TGTGCCAGCAGTATGGGACTAGCGGGATGGACCCGGGTAGATACGCAGTATTTT. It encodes CASSMGLAGWTRVDTQYF.

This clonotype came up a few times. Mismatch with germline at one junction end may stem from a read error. The CDR3, as DNA: TGTGCCAGCAGTCTCAGAAACAACTATGGCTGCACCTTC. It yields the protein CASSLRNNYGCTF. This sequence joins TRBV27 and TRBJ1-2; D call uncertain. The germline gives CDR1 MNHEY, CDR2 SMNVEV (reference sequence). The CDR3 loop spans 13 amino acids.

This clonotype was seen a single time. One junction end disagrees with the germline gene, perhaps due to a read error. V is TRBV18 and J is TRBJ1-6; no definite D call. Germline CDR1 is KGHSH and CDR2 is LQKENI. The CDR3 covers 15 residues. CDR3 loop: CASSKVGSYNSPRHF. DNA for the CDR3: TGTGCCAGCTCGAAGGTGGGCTCCTATAATTCACCCCGCCACTTT.

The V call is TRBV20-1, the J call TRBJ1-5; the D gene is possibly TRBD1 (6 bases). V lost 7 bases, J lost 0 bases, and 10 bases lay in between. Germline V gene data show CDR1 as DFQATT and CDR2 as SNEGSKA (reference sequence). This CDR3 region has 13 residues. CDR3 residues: CSGQAYSNQPQHF. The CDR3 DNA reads TGCAGTGGACAGGCTTATAGCAATCAGCCCCAGCATTTT.

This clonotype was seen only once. The CDR3 coding sequence is TGTGCCAGCAGTGGGGGGCCGACGGGTGACATTCAGTACTTC. This translates into CASSGGPTGDIQYF. The chain couples TRBV2 to TRBJ2-4; D might be TRBD1 (6 bases). Deletions cut 4 bases from V and 8 bases from J, with 15 bases between. The CDR3 sequence is 14 residues long. CDR1 SNHLY and CDR2 FYNNEI come from the germline V gene.

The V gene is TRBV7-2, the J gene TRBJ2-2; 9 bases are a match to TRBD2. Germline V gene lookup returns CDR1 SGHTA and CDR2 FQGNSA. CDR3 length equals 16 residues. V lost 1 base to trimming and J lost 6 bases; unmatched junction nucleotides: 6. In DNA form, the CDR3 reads TGTGCCAGCAGCTTAGTTAGCGGGAGTCCGTCCGGGGAGCTGTTTTTT. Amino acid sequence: CASSLVSGSPSGELFF.

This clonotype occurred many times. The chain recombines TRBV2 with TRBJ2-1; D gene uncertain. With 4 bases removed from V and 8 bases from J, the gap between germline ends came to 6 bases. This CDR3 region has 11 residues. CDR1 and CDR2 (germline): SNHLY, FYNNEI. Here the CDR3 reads CASSVFHEQFF. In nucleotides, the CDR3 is TGTGCCAGCAGTGTGTTTCATGAGCAGTTCTTC. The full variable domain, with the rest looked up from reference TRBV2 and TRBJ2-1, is EPEVTQTPSHQVTQMGQEVILRCVPISNHLYFYWYRQILGQKVEFLVSFYNNEISEKSEIFDDQFSVERPDGSNFTLKIRSTKLEDSAMYFCASSVFHEQFFGPGTRLTVL.

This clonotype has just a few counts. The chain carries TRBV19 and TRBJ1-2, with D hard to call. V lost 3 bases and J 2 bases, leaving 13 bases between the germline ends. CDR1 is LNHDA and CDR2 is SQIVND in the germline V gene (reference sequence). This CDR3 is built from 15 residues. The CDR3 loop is CASSILRALNYGYTF. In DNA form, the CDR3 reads TGTGCCAGTAGTATTTTGAGAGCGTTAAACTATGGCTACACCTTC.